One sample yielded the 23 T cell receptor beta chains listed below, sequenced in a study of CD8 T cells in Susac syndrome. Random hexamers served to reverse transcribe roughly 0.5 to 1 ug RNA. TCRdb itself ran the immunoSEQ multiplex PCR reads through MiXCR, one entry per CDR3 protein. This table holds about 100,000 distinct CDR3 sequences, over 80% found once. The sequencing sample was made of CD8+ T cells from PBMCs. These receptors came from a human donor in good health.

This sequence joins TRBV5-6 and TRBJ1-1; D is uncertain. The CDR3 spans 13 residues. Deletions cut 0 bases from V and 7 bases from J, with 10 bases between. From germline, CDR1 is SGHDT and CDR2 YYEEEE. CDR3 coding DNA: TGTGCCAGCAGCTTGGGGAGGAGTTATGAAGCTTTCTTT. Protein product: CASSLGRSYEAFF.

This clonotype appeared a few times. This chain uses TRBV12-3 or TRBV12-4 with TRBJ1-4, with D possibly TRBD1 on 6 matching bases. There are 13 residues in the CDR3. Trimming removed 5 bases from V and 6 bases from J, with 10 bases in between. The CDR3 loop reads CASSLGGHEKLFF. In DNA, the CDR3 is TGTGCCAGCAGTCTCGGGGGGCATGAAAAACTGTTTTTT.

This clonotype was detected a few times. The genes are TRBV12-3 or TRBV12-4 and TRBJ2-7; tentative D call: TRBD1 (6 bases). The CDR3 consists of 14 residues. V lost 1 base and J lost 0, with 7 bases in between. CDR3 protein: CASSLGGGSYEQYF. Here the CDR3 DNA reads TGTGCCAGCAGTTTAGGAGGGGGCTCCTACGAGCAGTACTTC.

The V call is TRBV7-9, the J call TRBJ2-2; maybe TRBD1 (6 bases). The CDR3 is 17 amino acids. Looked up from germline, CDR1 is SEHNR and CDR2 is FQNEAQ (reference sequence). Trimming pared 5 bases from V and 0 bases from J, leaving 16 bases between. This CDR3 is CASSSSRDNSNTGELFF. The CDR3 coding sequence is TGTGCCAGCAGCAGCAGCCGGGACAACTCGAACACCGGGGAGCTGTTTTTT.

The rearrangement links TRBV27 to TRBJ2-7; 9 nucleotides agree with TRBD2. V dropped 8 bases and J dropped 0; count of bases not matched to a gene: 5. The CDR3 is made up of 14 amino acids. CDR1 and CDR2 (germline): MNHEY, SMNVEV (reference sequence). CDR3 amino acids: CASAPGLASYEQYF. The CDR3 DNA reads as TGTGCCAGCGCCCCGGGACTAGCCTCCTACGAGCAGTACTTC.

CDR3 region: CASWETGMNTEAFF. DNA of the CDR3: TGCGCCAGCTGGGAGACAGGGATGAACACTGAAGCTTTCTTT. The J gene is TRBJ1-1, the V gene TRBV10-2; 7 bases map to TRBD1. The CDR3 spans 14 residues. V was pared by 8 bases and J by 0 bases, with 6 bases of the junction left unmatched. The germline V gene encodes CDR1 WSHSY and CDR2 SAAADI.

The chain couples TRBV5-8 to TRBJ1-5; no clear D gene. Per germline, CDR1 SGHTS and CDR2 YDEGEE. V lost 2 bases and J lost 0, with 12 bases in between. The CDR3 sequence is 16 residues long. The CDR3 sequence: CASSFLIDYSNQPQHF. In DNA form, the CDR3 reads TGTGCCAGCAGCTTCTTGATTGACTATAGCAATCAGCCCCAGCATTTT.

The chain combines TRBV6-6 with TRBJ2-2; D call uncertain. Deletions cut 8 bases from V and 3 bases from J, with 1 base between. The CDR3 consists of 10 residues. The germline gives CDR1 MNHNY, CDR2 SVGAGI (reference sequence). This chain's CDR3 is CASYTGELFF. Written as DNA, the CDR3 is TGTGCCAGCTACACCGGGGAGCTGTTTTTT.

The rearrangement joins TRBV19 to TRBJ2-1; 13 positions match TRBD2. Trimming removed 3 bases from V and 10 bases from J; junction bases left unmatched: 6. Germline-derived CDR1 and CDR2 are LNHDA and SQIVND (reference sequence). The CDR3 totals 15 residues. The CDR3 DNA follows: TGTGCCAGTAGTATGTCGGGACTAGCGGGGATGGAGCAGTTCTTC. Protein sequence: CASSMSGLAGMEQFF.

This clonotype was detected only once. The chain carries TRBV7-9 and TRBJ2-3; 9 nucleotides line up with TRBD1. The length of the CDR3 is 17 residues. Trimming took 4 bases from V and 3 from J; bases not matched to a gene: 11. Germline V gene lookup returns CDR1 SEHNR and CDR2 FQNEAQ (reference sequence). The CDR3 DNA is TGTGCCAGCAGCTCTCCTTTTGGGACAGGGACAACAGATACGCAGTATTTT. Its translation: CASSSPFGTGTTDTQYF.

This chain links TRBV29-1 with TRBJ2-3, with 9 bases identical to TRBD1. Germline V gives CDR1 SQVTM, CDR2 ANQGSEA. V was clipped by 2 bases and J by 2 bases; unmatched bases: 5. The CDR3 has 15 amino acids. DNA of the CDR3: TGCAGCGTTGAACCCGGGACAGGGTTCACAGATACGCAGTATTTT. Residues: CSVEPGTGFTDTQYF.

The rearrangement joins TRBV7-8 to TRBJ2-7; tentatively, D is TRBD2 (6 bases). V lost 5 bases, J lost 2 bases, and 13 bases lay in between. From germline, CDR1 is SGHVS and CDR2 FQNEAQ. The CDR3 runs to 14 residues. The CDR3, as DNA: TGTGCCAGCAGCCCTGAGGGCGGGGCCTACGAGCAGTACTTC. Its translation: CASSPEGGAYEQYF. The variable domain in full, with the rest retrieved from reference TRBV7-8 and TRBJ2-7, is GAGVSQSPRYKVAKRGQDVALRCDPISGHVSLFWYQQALGQGPEFLTYFQNEAQLDKSGLPSDRFFAERPEGSVSTLKIQRTQQEDSAVYLCASSPEGGAYEQYFGPGTRLTVT.

This chain links TRBV12-3 or TRBV12-4 with TRBJ2-5, with 8 bases identical to TRBD1. The CDR3 runs to 15 residues. With V trimmed by 3 bases and J by 5 bases, 8 bases remained unmatched. CDR3 sequence (DNA): TGTGCCAGCAGTTTCGGGCAGGGGGCCGGGGAGACCCAGTACTTC. It is translated as CASSFGQGAGETQYF.

This chain connects TRBV4-1 to TRBJ2-7; possibly TRBD2 for D (5 bases). Deletions cut 1 base from V and 4 bases from J, with 8 bases between. Germline CDR1 MGHRA, CDR2 YSYEKL. CDR3 size: 13 residues. This chain's CDR3 is CASSQGGGYEQYF. The CDR3 coding sequence is TGCGCCAGCAGCCAAGGCGGAGGATACGAGCAGTACTTC.

The chain employs TRBV5-1 and TRBJ1-2; 9 nucleotides match TRBD1. The CDR3 covers 13 residues. V lost 6 bases, J lost 6 bases, and 6 bases stayed unmatched. The germline V gene has CDR1 SGHRS and CDR2 YFSETQ. CDR3 residues: CASNDRGKDGYTF. The CDR3 nucleotides are TGCGCCAGCAATGACAGGGGGAAGGATGGCTACACCTTC.

This chain uses TRBV30 with TRBJ1-1; D is possibly TRBD1 (5 bases). CDR3 length: 13 amino acids. Germline CDR1 GTSNPN, CDR2 SVGIG (reference sequence). V lost 5 bases and J lost 0, with 10 bases in between. The DNA for the CDR3 is TGTGCCTGGGGGGGATATTTGAACACTGAAGCTTTCTTT. This translates into CAWGGYLNTEAFF.

The chain is built from TRBV7-9 and TRBJ2-1; 8 bases are a match to TRBD2. V was clipped by 6 bases and J by 7 bases; unmatched bases: 8. The CDR3 is made up of 14 amino acids. Germline V gene sequence: CDR1 SEHNR, CDR2 FQNEAQ (reference sequence). The CDR3 DNA reads as TGTGCCAGCAGAACGGCGGGGGGCCATAATGAGCAGTTCTTC. It codes for CASRTAGGHNEQFF.

The chain links TRBV19 to TRBJ1-2, with D hard to call. Germline V gene sequence: CDR1 LNHDA, CDR2 SQIVND (reference sequence). The V end was cut by 7 bases, the J end by 8 bases, with 8 bases between. The CDR3 consists of 10 residues. CDR3 amino acids: CASKGDGYTF. CDR3 coding DNA: TGTGCCAGTAAAGGCGACGGCTACACCTTC. Full variable domain (rest looked up from reference TRBV19 and TRBJ1-2): DGGITQSPKYLFRKEGQNVTLSCEQNLNHDAMYWYRQDPGQGLRLIYYSQIVNDFQKGDIAEGYSVSREKKESFPLTVTSAQKNPTAFYLCASKGDGYTFGSGTRLTVV.

The gene calls are TRBV19 and TRBJ1-1, with a possible D match to TRBD1 (5 bases). V was shortened by 2 bases and J by 3 bases, with 7 bases between the two germline ends. The CDR3 runs to 13 residues. CDR1 is LNHDA, CDR2 SQIVND, per germline (reference sequence). The CDR3 DNA is TGTGCCAGTAGTATACAGGGACACACTGAAGCTTTCTTT. Translating gives CASSIQGHTEAFF.

This rearrangement joins TRBV29-1 to TRBJ2-1; a weak D match, TRBD2 (6 bases). V was shortened by 6 bases and J by 6 bases, with 18 bases between the two germline ends. The CDR3 runs 14 residues. Germline CDR1 SQVTM, CDR2 ANQGSEA. The CDR3 DNA sequence: TGCAGCGTGCCTTACACCGGGGACTCCAATGAGCAGTTCTTC. Translated, it gives CSVPYTGDSNEQFF.

This chain uses TRBV3-1 with TRBJ2-4; D remains unclear. Germline V gene sequence: CDR1 LGHDT, CDR2 YNNKEL (reference sequence). The CDR3 loop spans 13 amino acids. V lost 0 bases, J lost 2 bases, and 2 bases lay in between. The CDR3 loop reads CASSQDPKNIQYF. CDR3 nucleotide sequence: TGTGCCAGCAGCCAAGATCCCAAAAACATTCAGTACTTC.

The gene calls are TRBV5-1 and TRBJ1-2; 7 bases are shared with TRBD1. Trimming removed 4 bases from V and 4 bases from J; junction bases left unmatched: 16. CDR3 size: 17 residues. Germline V lookup: CDR1 SGHRS, CDR2 YFSETQ. The CDR3: CASSDRERSARGYGYTF. As DNA, the CDR3 is TGCGCCAGCAGCGACAGGGAAAGATCGGCTAGGGGCTATGGCTACACCTTC.

The rearrangement links TRBV11-2 to TRBJ2-1; D is ambiguous. V was pared by 0 bases and J by 5 bases, with 5 bases between. Germline V gene data show CDR1 as SGHAT and CDR2 as FQNNGV. The CDR3 spans 13 residues. In DNA form, the CDR3 reads TGTGCCAGCAGCTTAGAGGTCCACAATGAGCAGTTCTTC. This sequence encodes CASSLEVHNEQFF.